This TCR beta chain stems from a study of post-analysis software for immune sequencing data. Notes on this clonotype: What it binds is unknown.

In germline, CDR1 is MDHEN, CDR2 SYDVKM. The J segment lost 8 bases and the V segment lost 5 bases, leaving 8 bases of the junction unmatched. The CDR3 runs to 14 residues. TCR beta cDNA libraries had unique molecular identifiers. TCRdb re-analysed the PCR reads in MiXCR, keeping a single row per CDR3 protein. The sample lists some 450,000 distinct CDR3 sequences, roughly 46% occurring once. Study-level points and caveats: Patients carried five TRBV segments more frequently than controls did, and TRBV5-6, TRBV5-1 and TRBV20-1 were among them. Controls significantly exceeded multiple sclerosis patients in normalized Chao1 diversity.

The TCR was taken from a girl aged 5-17 years with multiple sclerosis. The sample consisted of blood. The genes are TRBV28 and TRBJ2-1, with 8 nucleotides matching TRBD2. CDR3: CASSPGTSNDEQFF. The CDR3 DNA reads as TGTGCCAGCAGTCCCGGGACTAGTAACGATGAGCAGTTCTTC.